This TCR beta chain was recorded in a study of T-cell reconstitution after alpha-beta-depleted transplantation in children. Notes on the study in general: Newly made T cells mostly supplied T-cell counts and diversity one year after transplant. Some patients showed high day-60 TCRbeta diversity, which derived from surviving recipient T cells and thymic progenitors.

This clonotype was recorded a few times. Its antigen is as yet unknown. Between the trimmed V and J ends, which lost 5 bases and 8 bases, there was a span of 34 bases. CDR1 ENHRY and CDR2 SYGVKD come from the germline V gene. The CDR3 totals 20 residues. Unique molecular identifiers were incorporated when the TCRbeta library was constructed. TCRdb fed the PCR reads into MiXCR, producing one record per CDR3 protein. The sample carries 77,000 or so distinct CDR3 sequences, around 18% recorded once. The clonotype originates from a male patient aged 2 to 9 who had a stem cell transplant for acute lymphoblastic leukemia, so the T cells may come from the graft donor. The rearrangement uses TRBV10-3 and TRBJ2-1; TRBD2 might be the D (5 bases). The sequenced sample was PBMCs, mostly from graft donor cells, obtained 360 days after TCRalphabeta/CD19-depleted stem cell transplant. CDR3: CAISKGGAPTPWSSLDEQFF. The CDR3 DNA is TGTGCCATCAGTAAAGGAGGCGCCCCCACCCCCTGGAGTAGCCTCGATGAGCAGTTCTTC.